This T cell receptor beta chain is from a study of blood T cell repertoires in COVID-19. CDR3 length equals 14 residues. V was trimmed by 10 bases and J by 6 bases, leaving 16 bases between them. Germline V gives CDR1 KGHSH, CDR2 LQKENI. Method: immunoSEQ multiplex PCR; TCRdb's copy keeps in-frame clones and lacks some. The data hold 110,000 to 150,000 clones, with 80% observed a single time. The V gene is TRBV18, the J gene TRBJ1-6, with D possibly being TRBD1 (6 bases). This receptor was taken from a man aged 65 to 85 who had recovered from COVID-19. Specimen: peripheral blood. The CDR3, as DNA: TGTGCCAAAGTCACAGGGTTGGGTAATTCACCCCTCCACTTT. Its translation: CAKVTGLGNSPLHF.